This T cell receptor (beta chain) was found in a study of cytomegalovirus exposure and HLA in healthy donors. Use of 60 Vbeta and 13 Jbeta primers characterized the PCR. TCRdb's table, derived via immunoSEQ multiplex PCR, lists solely in-frame clones and lacks some. This table holds approximately 200,000 clones, more than 70% found once. The sample comprised PBMCs. The sequence derives from a boy aged 5 to 17 in good health and CMV-seronegative.

The DNA for the CDR3 is TGTGCCAGCAGCTCCAGGGGGAACTATGGCTACACCTTC. Residues: CASSSRGNYGYTF. The chain couples TRBV7-2 to TRBJ1-2; 7 bases line up with TRBD1. Trimming cost V 4 bases and J 2 bases; bases outside gene matches: 1. The V gene's germline CDR1 is SGHTA and CDR2 FQGNSA. The CDR3 is made up of 13 amino acids.